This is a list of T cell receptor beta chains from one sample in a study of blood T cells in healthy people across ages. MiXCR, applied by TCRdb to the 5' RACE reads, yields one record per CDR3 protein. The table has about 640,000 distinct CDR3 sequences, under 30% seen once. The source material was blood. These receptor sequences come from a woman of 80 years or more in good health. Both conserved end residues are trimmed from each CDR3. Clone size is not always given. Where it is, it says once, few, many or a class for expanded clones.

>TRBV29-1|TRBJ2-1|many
SVAPGQGYNEQF
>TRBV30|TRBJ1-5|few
ASSTGDGQPQH
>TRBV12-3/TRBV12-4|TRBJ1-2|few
ASIMMGGNYGYT
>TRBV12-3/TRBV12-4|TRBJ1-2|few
ASSFRTGVGYT
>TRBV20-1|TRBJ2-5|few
SVMIEETQY
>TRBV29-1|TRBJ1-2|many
SVEDSGAYGYT
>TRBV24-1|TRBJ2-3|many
ATSGLTSPQY
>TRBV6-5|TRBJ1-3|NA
ASSYSPGDRVDGNTIY
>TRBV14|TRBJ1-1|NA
ASSRGRGLLNTEAF
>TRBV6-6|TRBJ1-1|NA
ASSYSPGWTEAF
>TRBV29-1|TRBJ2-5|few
SVEVRETQY
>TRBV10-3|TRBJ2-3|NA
AISGAPTDTQY
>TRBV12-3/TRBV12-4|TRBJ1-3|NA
ASSFRRGAGNTIY
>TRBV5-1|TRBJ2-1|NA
ASSFDFDNEQF
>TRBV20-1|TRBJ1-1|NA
SAEVERTEAF
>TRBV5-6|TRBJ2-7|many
ASNPGGTAYEQY
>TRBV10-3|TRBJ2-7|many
AISESLLKGYEQY
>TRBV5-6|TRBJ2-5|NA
ASNWEGFQETQY
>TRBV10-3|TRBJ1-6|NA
AISPPSSSYNSPLH
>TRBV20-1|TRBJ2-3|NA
SGERGSTDTQY
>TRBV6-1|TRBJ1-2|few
ASRRFGQGNYGYT
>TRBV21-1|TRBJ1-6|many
ASSKWGTDSYNSPLH
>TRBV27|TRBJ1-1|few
ASSRRDNQEAF
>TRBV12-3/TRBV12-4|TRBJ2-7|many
ASRGLDSYEQY
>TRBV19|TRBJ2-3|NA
ASNLAGAGTDTQY
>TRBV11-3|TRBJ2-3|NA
ASSPGLAGGDPTQY
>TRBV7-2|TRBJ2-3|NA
ASSLGTGRITDTQY
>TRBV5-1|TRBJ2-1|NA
ASSLALAGGPEQF
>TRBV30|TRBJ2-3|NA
AWSVRAAQADTQY
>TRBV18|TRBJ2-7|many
ASSPTWGKAYEQY
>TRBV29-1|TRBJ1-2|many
SVGARTSGYT
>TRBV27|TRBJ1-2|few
ASSLSGPGYGYT
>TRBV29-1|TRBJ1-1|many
SVGPWGAMNTEAF
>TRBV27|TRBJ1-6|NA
ASSLSSLNNSPLH
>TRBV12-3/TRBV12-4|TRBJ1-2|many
ASSLLPGRQGYT
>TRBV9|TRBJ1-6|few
ASSVRTGENSPLH
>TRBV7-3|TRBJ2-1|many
ASSQDGSTYNEQF
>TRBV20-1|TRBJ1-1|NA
SACKQANTEAF
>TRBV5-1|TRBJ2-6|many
ASSLEGRTGANVLT
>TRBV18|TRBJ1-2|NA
ASSPEGRDYGYT
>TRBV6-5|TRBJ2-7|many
ASSYSPRVAYEQY
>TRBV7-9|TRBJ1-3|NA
ASSLYLGVGNTIY
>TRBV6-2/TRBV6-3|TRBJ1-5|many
ASSYSGLINQPQH
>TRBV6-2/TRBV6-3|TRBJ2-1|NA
ASSYRTSGVTGSYNEQF
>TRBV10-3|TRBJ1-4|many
AISIQDNEKLF
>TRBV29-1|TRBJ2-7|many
SVVGRARDEQY
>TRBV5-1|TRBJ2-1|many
ASSAKTGGNEQF
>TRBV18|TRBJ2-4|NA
ASSPFDRGKNIQY
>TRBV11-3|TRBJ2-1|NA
ASSATGQLSSYNEQF
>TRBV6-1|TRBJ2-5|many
ASSEWRTSGETQY
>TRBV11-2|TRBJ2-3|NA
ASSLARGETDTQY
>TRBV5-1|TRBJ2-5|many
ASSSGDGKETQY
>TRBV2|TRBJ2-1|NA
ASSEGRSQQF
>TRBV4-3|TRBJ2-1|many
ASSQASGGAYEQF